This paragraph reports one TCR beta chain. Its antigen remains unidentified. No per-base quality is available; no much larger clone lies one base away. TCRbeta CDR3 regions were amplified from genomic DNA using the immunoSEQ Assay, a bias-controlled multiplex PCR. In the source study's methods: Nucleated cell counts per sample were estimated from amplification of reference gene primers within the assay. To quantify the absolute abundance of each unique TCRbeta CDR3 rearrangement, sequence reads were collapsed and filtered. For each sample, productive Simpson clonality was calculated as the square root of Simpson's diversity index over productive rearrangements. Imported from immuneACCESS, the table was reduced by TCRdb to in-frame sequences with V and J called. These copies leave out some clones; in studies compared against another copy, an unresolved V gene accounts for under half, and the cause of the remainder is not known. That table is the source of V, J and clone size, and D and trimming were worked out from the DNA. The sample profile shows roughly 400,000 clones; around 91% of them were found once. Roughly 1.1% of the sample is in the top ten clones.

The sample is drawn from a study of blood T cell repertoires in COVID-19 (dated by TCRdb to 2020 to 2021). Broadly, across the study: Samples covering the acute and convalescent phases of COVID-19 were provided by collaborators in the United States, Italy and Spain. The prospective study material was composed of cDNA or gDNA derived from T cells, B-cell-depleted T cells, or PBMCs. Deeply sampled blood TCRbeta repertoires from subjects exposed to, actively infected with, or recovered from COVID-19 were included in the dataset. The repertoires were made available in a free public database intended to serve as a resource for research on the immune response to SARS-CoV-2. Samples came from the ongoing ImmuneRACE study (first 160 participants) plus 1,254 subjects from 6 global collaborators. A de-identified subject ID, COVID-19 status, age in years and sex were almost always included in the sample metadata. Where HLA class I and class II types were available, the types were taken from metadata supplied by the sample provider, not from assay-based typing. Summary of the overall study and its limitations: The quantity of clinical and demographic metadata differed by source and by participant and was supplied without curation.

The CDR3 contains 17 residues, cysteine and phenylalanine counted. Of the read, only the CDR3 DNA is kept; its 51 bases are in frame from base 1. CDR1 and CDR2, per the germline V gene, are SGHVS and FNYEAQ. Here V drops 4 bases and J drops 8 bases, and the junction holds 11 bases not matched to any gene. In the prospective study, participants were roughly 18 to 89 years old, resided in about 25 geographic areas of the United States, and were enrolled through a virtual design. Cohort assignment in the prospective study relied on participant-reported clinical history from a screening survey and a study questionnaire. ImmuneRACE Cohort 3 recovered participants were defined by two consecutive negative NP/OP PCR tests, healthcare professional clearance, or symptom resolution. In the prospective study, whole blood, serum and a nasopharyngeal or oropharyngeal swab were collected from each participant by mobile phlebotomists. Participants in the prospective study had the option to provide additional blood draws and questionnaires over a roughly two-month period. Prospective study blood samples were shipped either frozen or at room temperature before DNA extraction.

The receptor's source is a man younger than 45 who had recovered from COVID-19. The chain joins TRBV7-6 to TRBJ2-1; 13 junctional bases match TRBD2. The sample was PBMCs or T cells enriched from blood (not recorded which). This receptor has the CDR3 CASSSLLAGGESHEQFF. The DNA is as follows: TGTGCCAGCAGCTCACTACTAGCGGGAGGGGAATCCCATGAGCAGTTCTTC.